This T cell receptor (beta chain) was recovered during a study of a mutant IDH1 vaccine in newly diagnosed glioma. In the study overall: Patients were pretreated with radiotherapy, temozolomide, or both, mostly both.

Stated time point: week 5, during vaccination. The investigators gave 300 ug of mutant IDH1 20-mer peptide in each vaccine dose, together with topical imiquimod. Assay used: immunoSEQ multiplex PCR; TCRdb lists only in-frame clones, some missing. The data hold approximately 24,000 clones, with about 77% observed a single time. Points from the study as a whole: There seemed to be no relation between pseudoprogression and changes in top peripheral T cell clonotypes.

V lost 8 bases, J lost 0 bases, and 7 bases stayed unmatched. This CDR3 is 15 amino acids long. Germline CDR1 reads SNHLY; CDR2 reads FYNNEI. Regarding this clone: Antigen: not known.

The chain recombines TRBV2 with TRBJ1-3; 7 bases fit TRBD1. The material sequenced was PBMCs, taken from a glioma patient whose treatment included an IDH1 peptide vaccine. This receptor was identified in a man aged 35-49 years with glioma. CDR3 in DNA: TGTGCCAGCTCGGCCAGGACAGGCTCTGGAAACACCATATATTTT. This gives the protein CASSARTGSGNTIYF.